The rows below give T cell receptor beta chains drawn from one sample of a study of blood T cell repertoires in COVID-19. The repertoire was sequenced with immunoSEQ multiplex PCR; TCRdb's copy has only in-frame clones and lacks some. The sample yields 350,000 or so clones, over 85% seen once. The sequenced material came from peripheral blood. Receptors originate from a woman in her fifties or sixties with COVID-19, enrolled during active disease. Each CDR3 is given with its conserved first and last residue. D genes are given only for firm matches. Clone size, where shown, is once, few, many, or a class for clones that have expanded.

j_call | clone_size | v_call | d_call | cdr3_nt | cdr3_aa
TRBJ1-1 | . | TRBV5-6 | TRBD1 | TGTGCCAGCAGCCTACAGGGGATACCGAACACTGAAGCTTTCTTT | CASSLQGIPNTEAFF
TRBJ1-1 | . | TRBV2 | . | TGTGCCAGCAGTGATGAGTGGGACTCAAACACTGAAGCTTTCTTT | CASSDEWDSNTEAFF
TRBJ2-1 | . | TRBV6-4 | TRBD2 | TGTGCCAGCAGTGACTCGCCCCGGACTAGGCGGTTCTTC | CASSDSPRTRRFF
TRBJ1-5 | . | TRBV28 | TRBD1 | TGTGCCAGCAGCCCAGGGGGAGGAGGTCAGCCCCAGCATTTT | CASSPGGGGQPQHF
TRBJ1-6 | . | TRBV24-1 | TRBD1 | TGTGCCACCAGTGAATTGGGACGACAGGGGAATTCACCCCTCCACTTT | CATSELGRQGNSPLHF
TRBJ2-4 | . | TRBV6-6 | . | TGTGCCAGCAGTCACCTAGGGGGGGTGAACATTCAGTACTTC | CASSHLGGVNIQYF
TRBJ2-5 | . | TRBV20-1 | . | TGCAGTGCTAGCGGGGGAGAGACCCAGTACTTC | CSASGGETQYF
TRBJ2-7 | . | TRBV7-2 | TRBD1 | TGTGCCAGCAGCCCGCGGACAGGGAATGCCGAGCAGTACTTC | CASSPRTGNAEQYF
TRBJ1-2 | . | TRBV14 | . | TGTGCCAGCAGCCAGTCGGGAAACTATGGCTACACCTTC | CASSQSGNYGYTF
TRBJ1-5 | . | TRBV2 | TRBD1 | TGTGCCAGCAGTGTTGGGGGACAGGGAAACCAGCCCCAGCATTTT | CASSVGGQGNQPQHF
TRBJ1-1 | . | TRBV6-5 | . | TGTGCCAGCACAAGAAATGCGGGGGGCAACACTGAAGCTTTCTTT | CASTRNAGGNTEAFF
TRBJ2-2 | . | TRBV29-1 | TRBD2 | TGCAGCGTTGGCGGCGGGGGGGCCGCCGGGGAGCTGTTTTTT | CSVGGGGAAGELFF
TRBJ1-4 | . | TRBV7-8 | TRBD1 | TGTGCCAGCAGCCCCTTGGGACAGCCAGATGAAAAACTGTTTTTT | CASSPLGQPDEKLFF
TRBJ1-1 | . | TRBV5-1 | . | TGCGCCAGCAGCATATTAACAGGGTCAGTCACTGAAGCTTTCTTT | CASSILTGSVTEAFF
TRBJ2-1 | . | TRBV5-3 | . | TGTGCCAGAAGTTCTCCCGGGACTGCCAGCGACAATGAGCAGTTCTTC | CARSSPGTASDNEQFF
TRBJ2-1 | . | TRBV10-1 | TRBD2 | TGCGCCAGCAGTCGGGACTACCAGCAGTTCTTC | CASSRDYQQFF
TRBJ2-1 | . | TRBV20-1 | . | TGCAGTGCTTCCAGGCACAATGAGCAGTTCTTC | CSASRHNEQFF
TRBJ2-5 | . | TRBV3-1/TRBV3-2 | . | TGTGCCAGCAGCCGTGACACACGAGAGACCCAGTACTTC | CASSRDTRETQYF
TRBJ2-1 | . | TRBV30 | TRBD2 | TGTGCCTGTCCGGGACTAGCGGGGGGGAGCTCCTACAATGAGCAGTTCTTC | CACPGLAGGSSYNEQFF
TRBJ1-2 | . | TRBV7-2 | . | TGTGCCAGCAGCTCGGACAGACTTTTCTATGGCTACACCTTC | CASSSDRLFYGYTF
TRBJ1-1 | . | TRBV3-1/TRBV3-2 | . | TGTGCCAGCAGCCAAGGTATCACTGAAGCTTTCTTT | CASSQGITEAFF
TRBJ2-3 | . | TRBV11-3 | . | TGTGCCAGCAGCTTAGATGGAGGGGGCTCGGGCACAGATACGCAGTATTTT | CASSLDGGGSGTDTQYF
TRBJ1-5 | . | TRBV30 | . | TGTGCCTGGAGTGTATCTGGAGGGAATCAGCCCCAGCATTTT | CAWSVSGGNQPQHF
TRBJ2-3 | . | TRBV9 | TRBD2 | TGTGCCAGCAGCGCCGGGACTAGCGGTTACAGCACAGATACGCAGTATTTT | CASSAGTSGYSTDTQYF
TRBJ1-5 | . | TRBV2 | TRBD1 | TGTGCCGTGGGGGGACAGTTCAATCAGCCCCAGCATTTT | CAVGGQFNQPQHF
TRBJ1-1 | once | TRBV5-1 | . | TGCGCCAGCAGCTTTATTAGCCTCGGTGACACTGAAGCTTTCTTT | CASSFISLGDTEAFF
TRBJ1-2 | . | TRBV10-2 | . | TGCGCCAGCAGTCCCCAGGTGGCAGTCGGATATGGCTACACCTTC | CASSPQVAVGYGYTF
TRBJ1-2 | . | TRBV7-2 | . | TGTGCCAGCAGCCGGGAGCGAGGTGTCTATGGCTACACCTTC | CASSRERGVYGYTF
TRBJ2-6 | . | TRBV7-2 | . | TGTGCCAGCAGCCCAGGACTGTCCTCTGGGGCCAACGTCCTGACTTTC | CASSPGLSSGANVLTF
TRBJ2-5 | . | TRBV25-1 | . | TGTGCCAGCCAGACTTTACTCGCGGGGAGATTACAAGAGACCCAGTACTTC | CASQTLLAGRLQETQYF
TRBJ1-1 | . | TRBV2 | TRBD1 | TGTGCCAGCAGTAGGGGGCGGGGTACTGAAGCTTTCTTT | CASSRGRGTEAFF
TRBJ1-2 | . | TRBV3-1/TRBV3-2 | TRBD1 | TGTGCCAGCAGCCAAGCTGACAGGGGGCTGAGGGGCTACACCTTC | CASSQADRGLRGYTF
TRBJ1-1 | . | TRBV6-5 | TRBD1 | TGTGCCAGCAGTTTAGCGACAGGGGGCATCACTGAAGCTTTCTTT | CASSLATGGITEAFF
TRBJ2-1 | once | TRBV2 | . | TGTGCCAGCGGGGGCTGGAATGAGCAGTTCTTC | CASGGWNEQFF
TRBJ2-1 | . | TRBV7-9 | TRBD2 | TGTGCCAGCCCTAGCGGGGGGTTTAGCCTGTTCTTC | CASPSGGFSLFF
TRBJ2-5 | once | TRBV5-6 | . | TGTGCCAGCAGCTTTATGTCTGTGGGCGAGACCCAGTACTTC | CASSFMSVGETQYF
TRBJ2-3 | . | TRBV9 | TRBD1 | TGTGCCAGCAGCGCCCAGAGGACAGGGGGGGATACGCAGTATTTT | CASSAQRTGGDTQYF
TRBJ1-1 | . | TRBV19 | . | TGTGCCAGTAGACTCAGGGAGGCGGGTGTGGTGGGCCCCGATAACACTGAAGCTTTCTTT | CASRLREAGVVGPDNTEAFF
TRBJ1-2 | . | TRBV12-3/TRBV12-4 | TRBD1 | TGTGCCAGCAGTTGGGACAGGGACTATGGCTACACCTTC | CASSWDRDYGYTF
TRBJ2-4 | . | TRBV6-2/TRBV6-3 | TRBD1 | TGTGCCAGCAGTGTACAGACAGGGGGTGAGGCCAAAAACATTCAGTACTTC | CASSVQTGGEAKNIQYF
TRBJ2-5 | . | TRBV10-1 | . | TGCGCCAGCGGAGGACCGACCCAAGAGACCCAGTACTTC | CASGGPTQETQYF
TRBJ2-5 | once | TRBV6-6 | TRBD2 | TGTGCCAGCGTGATGATAGCGGGGAATTGGGAGACCCAGTACTTC | CASVMIAGNWETQYF
TRBJ1-3 | . | TRBV5-1 | . | TGCGCCAGCAGCTTGGGGCCGCTGAACACCATATATTTT | CASSLGPLNTIYF
TRBJ1-2 | . | TRBV28 | . | TGTGCCAGCAGTTTAGTAGGGGCGGCATCTAACTATGGCTACACCTTC | CASSLVGAASNYGYTF
TRBJ2-3 | . | TRBV4-1 | . | TGCGCCAGCAGAGACTTCACAGATACGCAGTATTTT | CASRDFTDTQYF
TRBJ2-7 | . | TRBV6-5 | TRBD1 | TGTGCCAGCAGTCCCCGGGACAGCACCTACGAGCAGTACTTC | CASSPRDSTYEQYF
TRBJ1-1 | once | TRBV11-2 | . | TGTGCCAGCAGCTTCGAACAGGGGAACACTGAAGCTTTCTTT | CASSFEQGNTEAFF
TRBJ2-7 | . | TRBV5-1 | TRBD1 | TGCGCCAGCAGCTCCGCTCGCCAGGGGGCCGACGAGCAGTACTTC | CASSSARQGADEQYF
TRBJ2-3 | . | TRBV6-5 | TRBD2 | TGTGCCAGCAGTTACTCCGGCGGGGGATTCACAGATACGCAGTATTTT | CASSYSGGGFTDTQYF
TRBJ2-3 | . | TRBV9 | . | TGTGCCAGCAGCGTAGTAACGACTAGCACAGATACGCAGTATTTT | CASSVVTTSTDTQYF
TRBJ2-2 | . | TRBV5-1 | TRBD2 | TGCGCCAGCAGCTTGGAAGCGGGGGTCGGGGAGCTGTTTTTT | CASSLEAGVGELFF
TRBJ1-3 | . | TRBV5-4 | . | TGTGCCAGCAGCTTAACGGCCGGGGGGCCTGGAAACACCATATATTTT | CASSLTAGGPGNTIYF
TRBJ1-5 | . | TRBV27 | TRBD1 | TGTGCCAGCAGTCGACAGGGGGACCAGCCCCAGCATTTT | CASSRQGDQPQHF
TRBJ1-1 | . | TRBV29-1 | . | TGCAGCGTGGGAAGGGGAAGATCTGAAGCTTTCTTT | CSVGRGRSEAFF
TRBJ1-1 | . | TRBV29-1 | . | TGCAGCGCCGCGCGGAACACTGAAGCTTTCTTT | CSAARNTEAFF
TRBJ1-6 | . | TRBV6-5 | TRBD1 | TGTGCCAGCACTCCAGGGCCAGGGGGGTATTCACCCCTCCACTTT | CASTPGPGGYSPLHF
TRBJ1-5 | . | TRBV6-5 | TRBD1 | TGTGCCAGCAGGACAGGGGTGGATTTCCATCAGCCCCAGCATTTT | CASRTGVDFHQPQHF
TRBJ2-7 | . | TRBV5-1 | . | TGCGCCAGCAGCCTGCAGACGGAGTCCTACGAGCAGTACTTC | CASSLQTESYEQYF
TRBJ2-7 | . | TRBV10-3 | TRBD2 | TGTGCCATCAGTGTAGCGGGGCCGTTGGACGAGCAGTACTTC | CAISVAGPLDEQYF
TRBJ2-3 | . | TRBV29-1 | TRBD2 | TGCAGCTTAAGCGGGGGGGCCGGATCTTATACGCAGTATTTT | CSLSGGAGSYTQYF